The 22 T cell receptor beta chains given below trace back to one sample, sequenced in a study of blood T cell repertoires in COVID-19. Assay used: immunoSEQ multiplex PCR; TCRdb lists only in-frame clones, some missing. Of approximately 40,000 clones listed, approximately 83% are singletons. Sequencing was done on a sample of peripheral blood. These receptors were obtained from a woman aged 55 to 70 with acute or convalescent COVID-19.

This sequence joins TRBV5-1 and TRBJ1-3; perhaps TRBD1 as D (5 bases). Germline V gene lookup returns CDR1 SGHRS and CDR2 YFSETQ. Trimming left V 0 bases short and J 0 bases short, with 7 bases between. CDR3 length equals 15 residues. The DNA for the CDR3 is TGCGCCAGCAGCTTGGACAGGAGCTCTGGAAACACCATATATTTT. Its translation is CASSLDRSSGNTIYF.

The chain is built from TRBV7-2 and TRBJ2-1; 14 nucleotides line up with TRBD2. Germline V gene lookup returns CDR1 SGHTA and CDR2 FQGNSA. The CDR3 sequence is 15 residues long. V lost 5 bases to trimming and J lost 7 bases; unmatched junction nucleotides: 4. CDR3 region: CASSARLAGGNEQFF. The CDR3 nucleotides read TGTGCCAGCAGCGCCCGACTAGCGGGGGGGAATGAGCAGTTCTTC. Looking up the rest from reference TRBV7-2 and TRBJ2-1 gives the full variable domain: GAGVSQSPSNKVTEKGKDVELRCDPISGHTALYWYRQSLGQGLEFLIYFQGNSAPDKSGLPSDRFSAERTGGSVSTLTIQRTQQEDSAVYLCASSARLAGGNEQFFGPGTRLTVL.

The chain recombines TRBV7-9 with TRBJ2-5; 8 bases match TRBD1. Per germline, CDR1 SEHNR and CDR2 FQNEAQ (reference sequence). With 6 bases clipped from V and 7 bases from J, the junction kept 16 bases outside the gene matches. The CDR3 runs 16 residues. The CDR3 DNA reads TGTGCCAGCAGTTCGTCCCGACAGGGGCGGTCGGGGACCCAGTACTTC. This encodes CASSSSRQGRSGTQYF.

The chain employs TRBV19 and TRBJ2-3; 7 bases map to TRBD1. The CDR3 consists of 15 residues. Germline V gene sequence: CDR1 LNHDA, CDR2 SQIVND (reference sequence). Trimming cost V 9 bases and J 2 bases; bases outside gene matches: 11. Written as DNA, the CDR3 is TGTGCCAGCGAGCACAGGGGCCTAAACACAGATACGCAGTATTTT. This translates into CASEHRGLNTDTQYF.

V gene TRBV5-6 combines with J gene TRBJ1-4; 8 bases align to TRBD1. V was pared by 4 bases and J by 0 bases, with 5 bases of the junction left unmatched. Germline assignment: CDR1 SGHDT and CDR2 YYEEEE. CDR3 length: 16 amino acids. This chain's CDR3 is CASSRQGIATNEKLFF. In DNA form, the CDR3 reads TGTGCCAGCAGCCGACAGGGGATCGCAACTAATGAAAAACTGTTTTTT.

The chain links TRBV19 to TRBJ2-7, with D unclear. Trimming stripped 3 bases from V and 0 bases from J, with 6 bases between. This CDR3 is built from 13 residues. Germline V gives CDR1 LNHDA, CDR2 SQIVND (reference sequence). As DNA, the CDR3 is TGTGCCAGTAGTATGTACAGCTCCTACGAGCAGTACTTC. Its protein product is CASSMYSSYEQYF.

This clone was seen more than once but under ten times. The chain carries TRBV4-1 and TRBJ1-5; 8 bases are a match to TRBD1. V shed 4 bases, J shed 2 bases, and the junction held 4 bases outside the gene matches. Germline loops: CDR1 MGHRA, CDR2 YSYEKL. This CDR3 is 15 amino acids long. DNA of the CDR3: TGCGCCAGCAGCCGATCAGGGGGCGGCAATCAGCCCCAGCATTTT. It specifies CASSRSGGGNQPQHF.

The chain links TRBV13 to TRBJ1-3; 8 nucleotides agree with TRBD1. CDR1 PRHDT and CDR2 FYEKMQ come from the germline V gene (reference sequence). The CDR3 spans 14 residues. J gave up 4 bases and V 8 bases, and 7 bases lay outside the gene matches. The CDR3 DNA reads TGTGCCAGCTCACGAAGGACAGGGGGAAACACCATATATTTT. This sequence encodes CASSRRTGGNTIYF.

V usage is TRBV6-4 and J usage is TRBJ1-2; maybe TRBD1 (5 bases). V gave up 6 bases and J gave up 8 bases, with 16 bases separating them. From germline, CDR1 is MRHNA and CDR2 SNTAGT. The CDR3 covers 13 residues. CDR3: CASRPGPGEGYTF. The DNA of the CDR3 is TGTGCCAGCAGACCGGGACCGGGGGAGGGCTACACCTTC.

The chain combines TRBV21-1 with TRBJ1-5; TRBD1, the table's D call, lacks a check against the DNA. TRBV21-1 is annotated as a pseudogene. The CDR3 consists of 15 residues. The CDR3 sequence is CARQRQGPENQPQHF. The CDR3 DNA reads TGTGCCAGACAGCGACAGGGACCGGAAAATCAGCCCCAGCATTTT.

The V and J genes are TRBV2 and TRBJ2-3; 9 bases line up with TRBD2. In germline, CDR1 is SNHLY, CDR2 FYNNEI. The CDR3 totals 15 residues. V shed 7 bases, J shed 4 bases, and the junction held 9 bases outside the gene matches. The CDR3 sequence is CASNQLAGASDTQYF. The DNA for the CDR3 is TGTGCCAGCAACCAATTAGCGGGAGCGTCAGATACGCAGTATTTT.

The chain uses TRBV12-5 and TRBJ1-1; D gene uncertain. The CDR3 has 13 amino acids. V gave up 6 bases and J gave up 1 base, with 9 bases separating them. Germline V CDR1 and CDR2: LGHNT, FRNRAP. The DNA of the CDR3 is TGTGCTAGTGGGAGGTTCGGGAACACTGAAGCTTTCTTT. Translation gives CASGRFGNTEAFF.

The chain employs TRBV5-1 and TRBJ1-3; D ambiguous. Germline V gene sequence: CDR1 SGHRS, CDR2 YFSETQ. V was cut by 0 bases and J by 0 bases, with 13 bases left in between. The CDR3 runs 17 residues. The DNA of the CDR3 is TGCGCCAGCAGCTTGGGTGCCGGTCCTAGCTCTGGAAACACCATATATTTT. Translation: CASSLGAGPSSGNTIYF.

This chain connects TRBV6-5 to TRBJ1-1; 9 nucleotides align to TRBD1. Germline V gene lookup returns CDR1 MNHEY and CDR2 SVGAGI. The trim removed 5 bases at V and 8 bases at J, leaving 3 bases unmatched. The CDR3 covers 12 residues. The CDR3 DNA reads as TGTGCCAGCAGTCTAGACAGGGGGGAAGCTTTCTTT. It is translated as CASSLDRGEAFF.

Written as DNA, the CDR3 is TGTGCCAGCAGCGCCCAGCATCGGGGAGACTATGGCTACACCTTC. It translates to CASSAQHRGDYGYTF. This rearrangement joins TRBV9 to TRBJ1-2; D unresolved. Germline assignment: CDR1 SGDLS and CDR2 YYNGEE. V was trimmed by 3 bases and J by 3 bases, leaving 15 bases between them. The CDR3 is 15 residues long.

This clone was observed a handful of times. V and J are TRBV10-2 and TRBJ1-1; no clear D. Trimming shortened V by 7 bases and J by 0 bases, and 9 bases separated the two germline ends. The CDR3 runs 13 residues. From germline, CDR1 is WSHSY and CDR2 SAAADI. This CDR3 reads CASIEFMNTEAFF. In DNA form, the CDR3 reads TGCGCCAGCATCGAGTTCATGAACACTGAAGCTTTCTTT.

This rearrangement joins TRBV28 to TRBJ2-2; 8 nucleotides align to TRBD1. V was pared by 4 bases and J by 4 bases, with 5 bases of the junction left unmatched. The CDR3 contains 15 residues. Per germline, CDR1 MDHEN and CDR2 SYDVKM. The CDR3 here is CASSSQGAGTGELFF. The CDR3 bases are TGTGCCAGCAGTTCGCAGGGGGCTGGCACCGGGGAGCTGTTTTTT.

This rearrangement joins TRBV28 to TRBJ2-4; 8 positions match TRBD2. This CDR3 spans 16 amino acids. The V gene's germline CDR1 is MDHEN and CDR2 SYDVKM. After removal of 3 bases from V and 2 bases from J, the junction contained 6 bases not matched to a gene. The chain's CDR3 is CASSFTAGGTKNIQYF. The CDR3, as DNA: TGTGCCAGCAGTTTTACCGCGGGGGGAACCAAAAACATTCAGTACTTC.

CDR3 DNA: TGTGCCAGCAGTGAACGGGACAGCCCAGGTTCACCCCTCCACTTT. This encodes CASSERDSPGSPLHF. The chain is built from TRBV6-1 and TRBJ1-6; TRBD1 aligns across 7 bases. Trimming at V came to 2 bases and at J to 9 bases, leaving 7 bases not matched to a gene. The length of the CDR3 is 15 residues. CDR1 and CDR2 (germline): MNHNS, SASEGT.

The chain is built from TRBV9 and TRBJ1-4; 10 positions agree with TRBD1. CDR1 is SGDLS and CDR2 is YYNGEE in the germline V gene. The CDR3 spans 14 residues. V shed 3 bases, J shed 8 bases, and the junction held 4 bases outside the gene matches. The CDR3 spells CASSGGTGEEKLFF. The CDR3 coding sequence is TGTGCCAGCAGCGGCGGGACAGGGGAAGAAAAACTGTTTTTT.

The chain uses TRBV5-4 and TRBJ1-1; 7 bases are a match to TRBD1. The V and J ends lost 3 bases and 0 bases, in that order; junction bases with no gene match: 5. This CDR3 comprises 15 residues. In germline, CDR1 is SGHNT, CDR2 YYREEE (reference sequence). The CDR3 protein is CASSSRQGLNTEAFF. Here the CDR3 DNA reads TGTGCCAGCAGCTCTAGACAGGGTTTGAACACTGAAGCTTTCTTT. Full variable domain (outside the CDR3, taken from reference TRBV5-4 and TRBJ1-1): ETGVTQSPTHLIKTRGQQVTLRCSSQSGHNTVSWYQQALGQGPQFIFQYYREEENGRGNFPPRFSGLQFPNYSSELNVNALELDDSALYLCASSSRQGLNTEAFFGQGTRLTVV.

The J gene is TRBJ2-7, the V gene TRBV4-1; D ambiguous. The germline V gene encodes CDR1 MGHRA and CDR2 YSYEKL. CDR3 length: 14 amino acids. V was trimmed by 1 base and J by 3 bases, leaving 10 bases between them. CDR3 loop: CASSQVSVSYEQYF. The CDR3 DNA follows: TGCGCCAGCAGCCAAGTTTCAGTAAGCTACGAGCAGTACTTC.